The source of this T cell receptor (beta chain) is a study of identical twins. There are 16 residues in the CDR3. Germline lookup yields CDR1 SGHTS and CDR2 YDEGEE. Deletions cut 3 bases from V and 10 bases from J, with 20 bases between. TCRdb redid the calling of the 5' RACE reads with MiXCR, one entry per CDR3 protein. The sample carries fewer than 500,000 distinct CDR3 sequences, more than 20% recorded once. These data are also associated with another study on T cells expressing NK-cell markers. That report notes: These same clonotypes (in a few donors) also led the CD3+CD56-NKG2C+ fraction.

The chain couples TRBV5-8 to TRBJ1-6, with a tentative D call TRBD1 (6 bases). The sequenced sample was CD4+ T cells sorted from blood. The sequence was collected from a woman between 18 and 30 years old in good health. In nucleotides, the CDR3 is TGTGCCAGCAGCTACGGGACATCCTCCTGGAGGTCACCCCTCCACTTT. It encodes CASSYGTSSWRSPLHF.